The 15 T cell receptor beta chains below all came from one sample that was sequenced in a study of early stage breast cancer tumors. TCRdb's table, derived via immunoSEQ multiplex PCR, lists solely in-frame clones and lacks some. The sample holds tens of thousands of clones, roughly three fifths seen once. Sequencing was carried out using breast tumor tissue. The receptor set was obtained from a person aged 45-65 years with breast cancer.

This chain joins TRBV9 and TRBJ2-5; the D gene could be TRBD1 or TRBD2 (5 bases each). Germline loops: CDR1 SGDLS, CDR2 YYNGEE. With 3 bases removed from V and 4 bases from J, the gap between germline ends came to 13 bases. This CDR3 is built from 14 residues. Written as DNA, the CDR3 is TGTGCCAGCAGCGCAGAGGGGCGCGGAGAGACCCAGTACTTC. It encodes CASSAEGRGETQYF.

The chain is built from TRBV11-2 and TRBJ1-1; tentative D call: TRBD1 (6 bases). The V and J ends lost 5 bases and 13 bases respectively, with 14 bases between them. Germline assignment: CDR1 SGHAT and CDR2 FQNNGV. The CDR3 loop spans 11 amino acids. CDR3 protein: CASSKGGIGFF. CDR3 in DNA: TGTGCCAGCAGCAAAGGGGGAATCGGTTTCTTT.

The chain is built from TRBV4-1 and TRBJ1-2, with D tentatively TRBD1 (6 bases). Per the germline V gene, CDR1 is MGHRA and CDR2 is YSYEKL. V was cut by 2 bases and J by 0 bases, with 13 bases left in between. The CDR3 totals 16 residues. CDR3 nucleotide sequence: TGCGCCAGCAGCCAACCCGGACAGATAGCTAACTATGGCTACACCTTC. Translating it yields CASSQPGQIANYGYTF.

The chain has TRBV4-1 and TRBJ2-5; D gene unclear. CDR1 is MGHRA and CDR2 is YSYEKL in the germline V gene. This CDR3 contains 12 residues. V was shortened by 1 base and J by 9 bases, with 9 bases between the two germline ends. CDR3 protein: CASSQVGAAQYF. Written as DNA, the CDR3 is TGCGCCAGCAGCCAAGTAGGTGCGGCCCAGTACTTC.

A word on this clone: A junction boundary mismatches the germline segment, possibly from a read error. The chain joins TRBV7-7 to TRBJ2-5; D is tentatively TRBD1 or TRBD2 (5 bases each). The CDR3 is 13 residues long. CDR1 SSHAT and CDR2 FNYEAQ come from the germline V gene (reference sequence). The DNA of the CDR3 is TGTGCTAGCAGCTTGGAAGGGACAGAGACCCAGTACTTC. Translated, it gives CASSLEGTETQYF.

The CDR3 here is CASRLTGDNYGYTF. CDR3 bases: TGTGCCAGCAGGTTGACAGGGGACAACTATGGCTACACCTTC. The chain couples TRBV6-6 to TRBJ1-2; 8 nucleotides agree with TRBD1. The CDR3 runs 14 residues. Germline CDR1 is MNHNY and CDR2 is SVGAGI (reference sequence). V shed 6 bases, J shed 2 bases, and the junction held 5 bases outside the gene matches.

The V gene is TRBV18, the J gene TRBJ2-3; 8 bases line up with TRBD2. Germline assignment: CDR1 KGHSH and CDR2 LQKENI. Losses at the gene ends were 8 bases for V and 1 base for J; bases not matched to a gene: 11. The CDR3 contains 16 residues. CDR3 nucleotide sequence: TGTGCCAGCACCCACCCGGCGGGAGGTGGCACAGATACGCAGTATTTT. As protein: CASTHPAGGGTDTQYF.

The chain uses TRBV7-9 and TRBJ2-5, with D possibly called TRBD1 or TRBD2 (5 bases each). Trimming took off 6 bases at V and 3 bases at J, with 5 bases between the two ends. The germline V gene has CDR1 SEHNR and CDR2 FQNEAQ (reference sequence). The CDR3 has 11 amino acids. CDR3 sequence reads: CASRGEETQYF. The CDR3 DNA is TGTGCCAGCAGGGGGGAAGAGACCCAGTACTTC.

This clone was observed once. V is TRBV7-3 and J is TRBJ2-1; 10 bases line up with TRBD1. The CDR3 runs 14 residues. V shed 5 bases and J 6 bases; nucleotides not matched to a gene: 4. Germline loops: CDR1 SGHTA, CDR2 FQGTGA. The CDR3 nucleotides are TGTGCCAGCAGCCCCCGGACAGGGGGCAATGAGCAGTTCTTC. Translated: CASSPRTGGNEQFF.

The chain couples TRBV30 to TRBJ2-7; no clear D. V was shortened by 3 bases and J by 0 bases, with 9 bases between the two germline ends. The CDR3 totals 13 residues. Germline values: CDR1 GTSNPN, CDR2 SVGIG (reference sequence). The CDR3 here is CAWRNLDSYEQYF. The CDR3 DNA is TGTGCCTGGAGGAATCTAGACTCCTACGAGCAGTACTTC.

V usage is TRBV2 and J usage is TRBJ2-7; 12 bases fit TRBD2. V lost 6 bases to trimming and J lost 1 base; unmatched junction nucleotides: 1. Germline V lookup: CDR1 SNHLY, CDR2 FYNNEI. The CDR3 is 14 amino acids. This CDR3 reads CASSGLAGSYEQYF. CDR3 nucleotides: TGTGCCAGCAGCGGACTAGCGGGGTCCTACGAGCAGTACTTC.

This clone occurred a few times. The J gene is TRBJ2-2, the V gene TRBV19; D uncertain. This CDR3 contains 13 residues. In germline, CDR1 is LNHDA, CDR2 SQIVND (reference sequence). Trimming cost V 7 bases and J 4 bases, with 10 bases left between them. CDR3: CASTSKGTGELFF. CDR3 DNA: TGTGCCAGTACCTCTAAGGGCACCGGGGAGCTGTTTTTT.

The CDR3 sequence is CASSLWGDNEQFF. The CDR3 bases are TGTGCCAGCAGTTTATGGGGGGACAATGAGCAGTTCTTC. The chain is built from TRBV27 and TRBJ2-1, with TRBD2 as a possible D gene (6 bases). V was cut by 1 base and J by 5 bases, with 6 bases left in between. The CDR3 contains 13 residues. Germline CDR1 reads MNHEY; CDR2 reads SMNVEV (reference sequence).

J is TRBJ1-1 and V is TRBV18; D not certain. The V gene lost 2 bases and the J gene lost 1 base, with 8 bases spanning the gap. The CDR3 length is 14 residues. Looked up from germline, CDR1 is KGHSH and CDR2 is LQKENI. CDR3 bases: TGTGCCAGCTCACCAGGGTACCCGAACACTGAAGCTTTCTTT. It encodes CASSPGYPNTEAFF.

V gene TRBV10-3 combines with J gene TRBJ1-2; tentative D call: TRBD1 (5 bases). This CDR3 spans 13 amino acids. Germline CDR1 reads ENHRY; CDR2 reads SYGVKD. Trimming pared 4 bases from V and 4 bases from J, leaving 10 bases between. This chain's CDR3 is CAISGDSSYGYTF. Here the CDR3 DNA reads TGTGCCATCAGTGGAGACAGCAGCTATGGCTACACCTTC.